The clone carrying this T cell receptor beta chain was found a few times. Its antigen is not known. The data originate from a study of T cells after yellow fever vaccination. Study outcomes and limitations: Re-detected after boosting: most primary clones, 96% of CD4 and 80% to 90% of CD8. The secondary response showed a weaker magnitude and a faster peak, day 5 versus 15.

TCRdb called the 5' RACE reads again in MiXCR, with one record for every CDR3 protein. The data contain about 340,000 distinct CDR3 sequences, roughly 8.7% of them singletons. The material sequenced was PBMCs, taken on the day of the first yellow fever vaccination. The receptor comes from a man aged 18 to 30 who received the YFV17D yellow fever vaccine.

Written as DNA, the CDR3 is TGCAGTGCTAGCGCGGTACGCTCTGGGGCCAACGTCCTGACTTTC. Amino acids: CSASAVRSGANVLTF. The chain recombines TRBV20-1 with TRBJ2-6, with D uncertain. The CDR3 runs to 15 residues. Germline V gene lookup returns CDR1 DFQATT and CDR2 SNEGSKA (reference sequence). The V and J ends lost 3 bases and 0 bases respectively, with 9 bases between them.